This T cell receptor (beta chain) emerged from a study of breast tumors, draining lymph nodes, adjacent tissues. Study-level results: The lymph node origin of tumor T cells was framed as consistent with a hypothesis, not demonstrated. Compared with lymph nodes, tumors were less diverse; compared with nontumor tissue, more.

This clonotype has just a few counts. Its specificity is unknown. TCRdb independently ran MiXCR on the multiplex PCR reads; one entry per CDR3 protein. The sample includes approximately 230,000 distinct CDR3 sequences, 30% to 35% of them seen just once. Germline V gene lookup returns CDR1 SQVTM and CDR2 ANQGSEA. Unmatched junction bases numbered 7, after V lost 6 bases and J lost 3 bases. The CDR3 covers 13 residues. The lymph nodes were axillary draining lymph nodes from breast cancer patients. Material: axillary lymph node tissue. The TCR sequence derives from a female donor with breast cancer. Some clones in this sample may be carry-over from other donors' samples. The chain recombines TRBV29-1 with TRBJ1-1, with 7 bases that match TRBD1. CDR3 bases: TGCAGCGTGGCGACAGGGTGGGACACTGAAGCTTTCTTT. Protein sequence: CSVATGWDTEAFF.